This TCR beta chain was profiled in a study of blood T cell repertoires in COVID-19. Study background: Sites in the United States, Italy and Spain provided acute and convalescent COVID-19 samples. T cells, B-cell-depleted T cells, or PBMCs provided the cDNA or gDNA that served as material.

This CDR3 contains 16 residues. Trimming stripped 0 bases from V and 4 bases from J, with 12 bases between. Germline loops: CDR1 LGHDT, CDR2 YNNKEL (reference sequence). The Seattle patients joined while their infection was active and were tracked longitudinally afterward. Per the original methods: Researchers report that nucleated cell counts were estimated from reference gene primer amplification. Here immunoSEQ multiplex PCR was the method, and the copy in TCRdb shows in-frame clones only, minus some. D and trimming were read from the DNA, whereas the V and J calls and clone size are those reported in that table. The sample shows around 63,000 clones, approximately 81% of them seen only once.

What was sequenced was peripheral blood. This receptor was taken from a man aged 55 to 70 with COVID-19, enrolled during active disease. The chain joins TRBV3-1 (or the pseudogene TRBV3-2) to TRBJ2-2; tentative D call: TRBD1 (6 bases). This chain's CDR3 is CASSQEWGRGTGELFF. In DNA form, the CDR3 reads TGTGCCAGCAGCCAAGAGTGGGGGCGAGGCACCGGGGAGCTGTTTTTT.